This entry describes one T cell receptor (beta chain). One end of the junction fails to match germline, which may point to a read error. As handled by the study authors: Estimated nucleated cell counts came from reference gene primer amplification. Method: immunoSEQ multiplex PCR; TCRdb's copy keeps in-frame clones and lacks some. The D gene and trimming were derived from the DNA, and the V and J assignments and clone size from that table. The sample records 300,000 to 400,000 clones, around 91% being singletons. The sample is drawn from a study of blood T cell repertoires in COVID-19. About the study: The United States, Italy and Spain were the sources of the acute and convalescent COVID-19 samples. T cells, B-cell-depleted T cells, or PBMCs provided the cDNA or gDNA that served as material.

The CDR3 is 15 amino acids. Germline V lookup: CDR1 SGHTA, CDR2 FQGNSA. This sequence was found in a woman between 18 and 29 years old who had recovered from COVID-19. This chain joins TRBV7-2 and TRBJ2-3; 9 nucleotides match TRBD2. Sequenced material: peripheral blood. In nucleotides, the CDR3 is TGTGCCAGCAGCCTAGCGGGACTTACCACAGATACGCAGTATTTT. The encoded protein is CASSLAGLTTDTQYF. The full variable domain, completed using reference TRBV7-2 and TRBJ2-3, is GAGVSQSPSNKVTEKGKDVELRCDPISGHTALYWYRQSLGQGLEFLIYFQGNSAPDKSGLPSDRFSAERTGGSVSTLTIQRTQQEDSAVYLCASSLAGLTTDTQYFGPGTRLTVL.